This T cell receptor (beta chain) was retrieved from a study of regulatory T cells in long-lasting Graves disease. Construction of the TCR beta libraries employed iRepertoire HTBI primers in conjunction with Arm-PCR of CDR3 regions. Via MiXCR, TCRdb re-called the multiplex PCR reads, giving one row per CDR3 protein. Counted here are over 450,000 distinct CDR3 sequences, about 22% occurring once; the ten biggest clones make up around 7%. Specified time point: persistent/refractory GD, antithyroid drugs over 5 years with positive TRAb. Scientists built the TCR library using RNA that was extracted from PBMCs. Germline trimming cut 4 bases from V and 8 bases from J; bases unmatched to any gene: 10. CDR1 and CDR2 from the germline V gene are KGHDR and SFDVKD. The CDR3 has 15 residues.

Sequences were derived from peripheral blood mononuclear cells (PBMCs), sampled when the disease was refractory, from a patient treated with antithyroid drugs. The sequence came from a female donor with Graves disease. This chain connects TRBV24-1 to TRBJ1-2; 9 bases are shared with TRBD1. The CDR3 nucleotides read TGTGCCACCAGTGAACCGGGACAGGGCTTGGGCGGCTACACCTTC. Protein: CATSEPGQGLGGYTF.